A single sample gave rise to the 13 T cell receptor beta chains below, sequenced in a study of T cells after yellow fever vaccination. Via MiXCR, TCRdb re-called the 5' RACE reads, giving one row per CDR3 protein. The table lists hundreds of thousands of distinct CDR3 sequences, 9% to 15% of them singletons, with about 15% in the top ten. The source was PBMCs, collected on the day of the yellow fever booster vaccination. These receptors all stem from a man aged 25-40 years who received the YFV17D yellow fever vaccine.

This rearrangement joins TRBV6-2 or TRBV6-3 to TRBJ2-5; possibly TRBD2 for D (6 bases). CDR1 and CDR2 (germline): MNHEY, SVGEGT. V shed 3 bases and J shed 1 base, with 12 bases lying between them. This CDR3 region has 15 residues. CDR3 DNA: TGTGCCAGCAGTTATGTCGGCGGGACCCAAGAGACCCAGTACTTC. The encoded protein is CASSYVGGTQETQYF.

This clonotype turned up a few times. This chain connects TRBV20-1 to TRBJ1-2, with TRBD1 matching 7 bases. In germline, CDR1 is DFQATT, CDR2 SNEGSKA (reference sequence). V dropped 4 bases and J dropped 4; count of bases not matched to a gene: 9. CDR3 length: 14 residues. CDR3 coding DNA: TGCAGTGCTACCACAGGGGCCGCGATCTATGGCTACACCTTC. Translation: CSATTGAAIYGYTF.

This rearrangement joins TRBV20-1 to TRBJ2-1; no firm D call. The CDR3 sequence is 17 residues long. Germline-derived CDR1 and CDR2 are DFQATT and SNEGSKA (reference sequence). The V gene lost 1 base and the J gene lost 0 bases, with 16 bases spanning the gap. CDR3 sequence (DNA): TGCAGTGCTAGAGGGGCTACAACCACTCACTCCTACAATGAGCAGTTCTTC. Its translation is CSARGATTTHSYNEQFF.

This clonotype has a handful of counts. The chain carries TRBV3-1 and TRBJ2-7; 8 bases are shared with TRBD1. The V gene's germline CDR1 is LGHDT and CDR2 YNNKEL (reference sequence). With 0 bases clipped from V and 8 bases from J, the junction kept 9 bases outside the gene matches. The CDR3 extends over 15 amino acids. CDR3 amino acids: CASSQESRDRGKQYF. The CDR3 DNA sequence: TGTGCCAGCAGCCAAGAGAGCCGTGACAGGGGAAAGCAGTACTTC.

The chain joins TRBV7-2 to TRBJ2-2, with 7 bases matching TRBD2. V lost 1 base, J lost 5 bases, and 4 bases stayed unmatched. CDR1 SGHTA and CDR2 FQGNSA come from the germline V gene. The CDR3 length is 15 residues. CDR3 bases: TGTGCCAGCAGCTTAGAGGCCGGGGGGACCGGGGAGCTGTTTTTT. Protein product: CASSLEAGGTGELFF.

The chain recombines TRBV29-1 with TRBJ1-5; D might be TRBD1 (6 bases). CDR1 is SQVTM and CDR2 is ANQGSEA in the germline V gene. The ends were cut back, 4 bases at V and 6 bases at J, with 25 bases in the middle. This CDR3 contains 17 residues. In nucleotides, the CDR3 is TGCAGCGTTGTATTGGACAGAATTCCCGGAGGTTCTCAGCCCCAGCATTTT. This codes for CSVVLDRIPGGSQPQHF.

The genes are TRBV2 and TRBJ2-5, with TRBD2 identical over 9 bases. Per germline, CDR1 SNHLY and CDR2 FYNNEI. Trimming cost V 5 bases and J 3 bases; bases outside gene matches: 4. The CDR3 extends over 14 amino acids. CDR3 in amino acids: CASSPQRGEETQYF. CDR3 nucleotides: TGTGCCAGCAGTCCCCAGCGGGGGGAAGAGACCCAGTACTTC. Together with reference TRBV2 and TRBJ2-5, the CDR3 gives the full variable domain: EPEVTQTPSHQVTQMGQEVILRCVPISNHLYFYWYRQILGQKVEFLVSFYNNEISEKSEIFDDQFSVERPDGSNFTLKIRSTKLEDSAMYFCASSPQRGEETQYFGPGTRLLVL.

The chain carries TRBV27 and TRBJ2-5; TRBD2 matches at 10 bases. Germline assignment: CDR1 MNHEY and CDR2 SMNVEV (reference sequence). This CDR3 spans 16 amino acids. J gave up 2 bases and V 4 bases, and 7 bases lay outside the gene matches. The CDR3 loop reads CASSWGTSELQETQYF. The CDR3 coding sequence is TGTGCCAGCAGTTGGGGGACTAGCGAACTGCAAGAGACCCAGTACTTC.

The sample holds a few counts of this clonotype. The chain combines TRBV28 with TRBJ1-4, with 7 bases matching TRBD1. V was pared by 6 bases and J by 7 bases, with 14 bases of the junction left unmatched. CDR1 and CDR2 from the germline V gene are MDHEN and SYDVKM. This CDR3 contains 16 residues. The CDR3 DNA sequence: TGTGCCAGCAGATTAGGGGGACAGTCTAGTAGTGAAAAACTGTTTTTT. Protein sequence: CASRLGGQSSSEKLFF. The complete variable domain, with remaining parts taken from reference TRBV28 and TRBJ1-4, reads DVKVTQSSRYLVKRTGEKVFLECVQDMDHENMFWYRQDPGLGLRLIYFSYDVKMKEKGDIPEGYSVSREKKERFSLILESASTNQTSMYLCASRLGGQSSSEKLFFGSGTQLSVL.

The CDR3 bases are TGCGCCAGCAGCTTCGAGACTAGCGGGAGAACCTACGAGCAGTACTTC. This gives the protein CASSFETSGRTYEQYF. The chain recombines TRBV4-3 with TRBJ2-7; TRBD2 matches at 12 bases. The V segment lost 5 bases and the J segment 2 bases; nucleotides outside the gene matches: 7. The V gene's germline CDR1 is LGHNA and CDR2 YSLEER. This CDR3 is 16 amino acids long.

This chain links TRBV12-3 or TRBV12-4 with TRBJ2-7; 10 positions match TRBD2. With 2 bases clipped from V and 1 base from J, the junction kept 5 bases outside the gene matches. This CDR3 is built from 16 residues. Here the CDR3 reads CASSLLGTSVSYEQYF. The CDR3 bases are TGTGCCAGCAGTTTACTAGGGACTAGCGTTTCCTACGAGCAGTACTTC.

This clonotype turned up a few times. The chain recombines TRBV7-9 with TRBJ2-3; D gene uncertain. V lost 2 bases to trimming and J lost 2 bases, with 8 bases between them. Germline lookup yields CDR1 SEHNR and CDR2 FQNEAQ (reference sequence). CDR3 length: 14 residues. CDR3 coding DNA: TGTGCCAGCAGCTTAACGGCAGTCACAGATACGCAGTATTTT. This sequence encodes CASSLTAVTDTQYF.

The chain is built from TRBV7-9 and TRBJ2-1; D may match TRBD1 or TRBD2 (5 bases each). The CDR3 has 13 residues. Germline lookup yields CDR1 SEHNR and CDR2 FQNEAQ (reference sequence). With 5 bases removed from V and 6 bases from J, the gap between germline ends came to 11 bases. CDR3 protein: CASSPMGVNEQFF. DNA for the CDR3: TGTGCCAGCAGCCCTATGGGGGTCAATGAGCAGTTCTTC.